These 9 T cell receptor beta chains share one sample of origin, sequenced in a study of CD8+CD57+ T cells in acquired aplastic anemia. Flow cytometry had shown expanded CD8+CD57+ cells in the patients chosen for sequencing. TCR beta VDJ and CDR3 profiles were obtained from a genomic DNA template. TCRdb passed the reads through MiXCR, listing each CDR3 protein once. Seen here are 90,000 to 150,000 distinct CDR3 sequences, approximately 50% observed once, and the top ten hold about 29%. Sequences were obtained from sorted CD4+, CD8+, or CD8+CD57+ T cells (not recorded which) from PBMCs. The receptors shown here come from a human donor with aplastic anemia.

This clonotype was picked up many times. V and J are TRBV6-5 and TRBJ1-1, with a tentative D call TRBD1 (6 bases). CDR1 and CDR2 (germline): MNHEY, SVGAGI. The V end was cut by 2 bases, the J end by 4 bases, with 11 bases between. This CDR3 has 14 residues. The CDR3 DNA reads TGTGCCAGCAGTTACGGCCAGGGGAGCACTGAAGCTTTCTTT. Translation: CASSYGQGSTEAFF.

This clonotype has just a few counts. The CDR3 nucleotides are TGTGCCAGCAGCCCAGACGACATAGAGCAGTACTTC. This codes for CASSPDDIEQYF. The chain links TRBV7-8 to TRBJ2-7, with D unresolved. Trimming cost V 5 bases and J 7 bases, with 12 bases left between them. The CDR3 runs 12 residues. The germline gives CDR1 SGHVS, CDR2 FQNEAQ.

In regard to this clonotype: A single base separates this from a much larger clone, so it may be a read error. The chain combines TRBV4-3 with TRBJ2-3; D is possibly TRBD1 (5 bases). The CDR3 is made up of 13 amino acids. Germline loops: CDR1 LGHNA, CDR2 YSLEER. CDR3 amino acids: CASSQVVLGAHYF. The CDR3 region has the DNA TGCGCCAGCAGCCAAGTGGTCTTAGGGGCGCATTATTTT.

On this clonotype: One end of the junction is discordant with germline, which a read error may explain. The chain joins TRBV15 to TRBJ2-7, with 8 bases that match TRBD1. There are 15 residues in the CDR3. Looked up from germline, CDR1 is LNHNV and CDR2 is YYDKDF (reference sequence). The CDR3 here is CAASRPGTGPYEQYF. The DNA for the CDR3 is TGTGCCGCCAGCAGGCCCGGGACAGGACCTTACGAGCAGTACTTC.

The V call is TRBV7-2, the J call TRBJ1-5; D not certain. The V gene lost 1 base and the J gene lost 6 bases, with 7 bases spanning the gap. Germline V CDR1 and CDR2: SGHTA, FQGNSA. The CDR3 runs to 13 residues. The CDR3, as DNA: TGTGCCAGCAGCTTAGAAGTGGGTCAGCCCCAGCATTTT. It yields the protein CASSLEVGQPQHF.

This clonotype was detected ten times or more. The chain has TRBV7-6 and TRBJ2-1; a weak D match, TRBD1 (6 bases). Germline V gene data show CDR1 as SGHVS and CDR2 as FNYEAQ. The germline V and J ends were trimmed by 3 bases and 5 bases, with 23 bases remaining between them. This CDR3 has 18 amino acids. In DNA, the CDR3 is TGTGCCAGCAGCTTCCCCTCCCCCAGGGGTCCAGACCACAATGAGCAGTTCTTC. Its translation: CASSFPSPRGPDHNEQFF.

The V call is TRBV7-9, the J call TRBJ1-2; D is ambiguous. This CDR3 region has 13 residues. The V end was cut by 5 bases, the J end by 4 bases, with 11 bases between. Per germline, CDR1 SEHNR and CDR2 FQNEAQ (reference sequence). The CDR3 DNA reads TGTGCCAGCAGCCTAGACGGGCCCTATGGCTACACCTTC. Protein: CASSLDGPYGYTF.

This clonotype was detected a few times. The chain recombines TRBV10-3 with TRBJ2-1, with 15 bases matching TRBD2. The CDR3 runs 17 residues. Trimming at V came to 4 bases and at J to 8 bases, leaving 9 bases not matched to a gene. Looked up from germline, CDR1 is ENHRY and CDR2 is SYGVKD. Here the CDR3 reads CAISVNLGTSGRHEQFF. DNA for the CDR3: TGTGCCATCAGTGTAAACCTTGGGACTAGCGGGAGGCATGAGCAGTTCTTC.

The rearrangement links TRBV29-1 to TRBJ1-1, with a possible D match to TRBD1 (6 bases). This CDR3 contains 13 residues. The V end lost 8 bases, the J end lost 6 bases, and 19 bases lay between the germline ends. CDR1 and CDR2 from the germline V gene are SQVTM and ANQGSEA. The CDR3 region has the DNA TGCAGCCTATCGGGGGGCGGTTACGCTGAAGCTTTCTTT. This codes for CSLSGGGYAEAFF. Full variable domain (outside the CDR3, taken from reference TRBV29-1 and TRBJ1-1): SAVISQKPSRDICQRGTSLTIQCQVDSQVTMMFWYRQQPGQSLTLIATANQGSEATYESGFVIDKFPISRPNLTFSTLTVSNMSPEDSSIYLCSLSGGGYAEAFFGQGTRLTVV.